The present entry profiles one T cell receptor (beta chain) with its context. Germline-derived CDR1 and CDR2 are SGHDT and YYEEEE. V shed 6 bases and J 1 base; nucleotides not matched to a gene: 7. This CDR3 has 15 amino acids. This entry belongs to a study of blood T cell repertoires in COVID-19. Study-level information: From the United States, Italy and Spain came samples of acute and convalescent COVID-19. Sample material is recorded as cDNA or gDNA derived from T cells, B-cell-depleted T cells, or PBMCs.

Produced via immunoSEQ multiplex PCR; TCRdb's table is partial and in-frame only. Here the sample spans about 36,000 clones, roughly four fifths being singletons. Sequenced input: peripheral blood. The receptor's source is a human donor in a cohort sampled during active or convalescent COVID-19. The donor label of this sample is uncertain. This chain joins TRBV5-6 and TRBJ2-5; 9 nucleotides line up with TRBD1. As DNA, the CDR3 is TGTGCCAGCACCATCGGGACAGGGATCCAAGAGACCCAGTACTTC. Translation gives CASTIGTGIQETQYF. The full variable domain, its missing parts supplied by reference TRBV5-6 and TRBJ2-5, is DAGVTQSPTHLIKTRGQQVTLRCSPKSGHDTVSWYQQALGQGPQFIFQYYEEEERQRGNFPDRFSGHQFPNYSSELNVNALLLGDSALYLCASTIGTGIQETQYFGPGTRLLVL.